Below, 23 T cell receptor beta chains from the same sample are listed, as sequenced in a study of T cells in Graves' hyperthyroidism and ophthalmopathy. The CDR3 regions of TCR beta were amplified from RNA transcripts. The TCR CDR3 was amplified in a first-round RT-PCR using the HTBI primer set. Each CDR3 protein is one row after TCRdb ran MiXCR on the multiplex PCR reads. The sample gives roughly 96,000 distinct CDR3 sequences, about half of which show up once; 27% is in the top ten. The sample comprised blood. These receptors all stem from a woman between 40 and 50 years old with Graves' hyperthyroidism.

The CDR3 DNA reads as TGTGCCAGCAGTTACTTTGGGACAGGGAATCAGCCCCAGCATTTT. This codes for CASSYFGTGNQPQHF. The V and J genes are TRBV6-5 and TRBJ1-5; 9 nucleotides line up with TRBD1. From germline, CDR1 is MNHEY and CDR2 SVGAGI. V lost 1 base to trimming and J lost 4 bases; unmatched junction nucleotides: 2. There are 15 residues in the CDR3.

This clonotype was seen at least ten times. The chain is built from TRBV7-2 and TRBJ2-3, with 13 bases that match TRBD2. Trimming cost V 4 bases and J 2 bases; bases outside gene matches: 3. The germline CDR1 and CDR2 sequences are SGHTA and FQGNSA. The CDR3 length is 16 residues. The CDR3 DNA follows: TGTGCCAGCAGCTCGACTAGCGGGAGGACCACAGATACGCAGTATTTT. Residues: CASSSTSGRTTDTQYF.

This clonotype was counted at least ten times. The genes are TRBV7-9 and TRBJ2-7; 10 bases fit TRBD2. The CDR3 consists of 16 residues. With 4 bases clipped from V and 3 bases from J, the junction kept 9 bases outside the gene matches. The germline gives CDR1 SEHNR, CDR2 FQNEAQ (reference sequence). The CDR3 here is CASSSRTSGPYYEQYF. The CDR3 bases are TGTGCCAGCAGCTCAAGGACTAGCGGACCTTACTACGAGCAGTACTTC.

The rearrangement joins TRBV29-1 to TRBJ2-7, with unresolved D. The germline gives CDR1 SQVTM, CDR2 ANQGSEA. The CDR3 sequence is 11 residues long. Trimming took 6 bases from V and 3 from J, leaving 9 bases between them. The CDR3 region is CSVQPDYEQYF. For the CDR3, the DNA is TGCAGCGTACAGCCCGACTACGAGCAGTACTTC.

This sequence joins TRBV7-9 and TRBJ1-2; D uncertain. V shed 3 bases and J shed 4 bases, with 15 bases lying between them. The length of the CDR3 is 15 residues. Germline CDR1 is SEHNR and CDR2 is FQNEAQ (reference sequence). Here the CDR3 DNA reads TGTGCCAGCAGCTTCATCGGGCACGGTACCTATGGCTACACCTTC. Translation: CASSFIGHGTYGYTF.

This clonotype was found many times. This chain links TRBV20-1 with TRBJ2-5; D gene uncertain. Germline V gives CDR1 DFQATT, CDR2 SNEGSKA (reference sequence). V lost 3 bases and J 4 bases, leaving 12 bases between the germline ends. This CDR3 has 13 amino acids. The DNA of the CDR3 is TGCAGTGCTAGTTTCCCCGTTAGAGAGACCCAGTACTTC. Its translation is CSASFPVRETQYF.

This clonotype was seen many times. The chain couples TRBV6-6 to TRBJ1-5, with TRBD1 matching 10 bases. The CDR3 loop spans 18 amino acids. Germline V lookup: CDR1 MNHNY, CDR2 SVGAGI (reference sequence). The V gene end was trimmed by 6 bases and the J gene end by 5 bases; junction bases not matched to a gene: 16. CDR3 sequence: CASSDWGRDRGLYQPQHF. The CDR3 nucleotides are TGTGCCAGCAGCGACTGGGGGAGAGACAGGGGGCTGTATCAGCCCCAGCATTTT.

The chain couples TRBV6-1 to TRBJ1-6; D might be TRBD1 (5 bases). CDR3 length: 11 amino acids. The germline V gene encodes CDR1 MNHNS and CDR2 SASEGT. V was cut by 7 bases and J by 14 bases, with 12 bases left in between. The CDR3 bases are TGTGCCAGCACCCCTGGGGGAACCCTCCACTTT. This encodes CASTPGGTLHF.

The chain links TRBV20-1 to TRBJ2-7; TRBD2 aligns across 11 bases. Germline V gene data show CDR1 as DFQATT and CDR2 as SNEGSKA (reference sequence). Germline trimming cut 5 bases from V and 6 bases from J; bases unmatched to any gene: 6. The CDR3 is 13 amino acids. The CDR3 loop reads CSAYSLAGGEQYF. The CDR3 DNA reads TGCAGTGCTTACTCCCTAGCGGGAGGCGAGCAGTACTTC.

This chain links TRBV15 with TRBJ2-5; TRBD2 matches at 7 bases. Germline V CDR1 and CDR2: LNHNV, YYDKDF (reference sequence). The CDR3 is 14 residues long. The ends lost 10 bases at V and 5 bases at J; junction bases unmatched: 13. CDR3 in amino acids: CASTRAGVRETQYF. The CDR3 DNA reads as TGTGCCAGCACCCGGGCGGGAGTCAGGGAGACCCAGTACTTC.

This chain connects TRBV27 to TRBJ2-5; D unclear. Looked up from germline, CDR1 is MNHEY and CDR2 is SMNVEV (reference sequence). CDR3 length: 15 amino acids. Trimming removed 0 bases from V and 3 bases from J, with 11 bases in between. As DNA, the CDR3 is TGTGCCAGCAGTTTATCCACAGTGAGTGAAGAGACCCAGTACTTC. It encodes CASSLSTVSEETQYF.

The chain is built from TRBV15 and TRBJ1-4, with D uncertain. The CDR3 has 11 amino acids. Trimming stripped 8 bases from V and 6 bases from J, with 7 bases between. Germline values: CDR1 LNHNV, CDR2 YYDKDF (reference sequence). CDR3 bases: TGTGCCACCGGGGTGGATGAAAAACTGTTTTTT. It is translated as CATGVDEKLFF.

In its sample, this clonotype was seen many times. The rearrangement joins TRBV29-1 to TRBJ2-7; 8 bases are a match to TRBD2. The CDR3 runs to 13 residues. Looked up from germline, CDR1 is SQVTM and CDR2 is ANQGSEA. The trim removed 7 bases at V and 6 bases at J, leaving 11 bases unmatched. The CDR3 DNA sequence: TGCAGCGCTGGCGGGACTAGACTCTTCGAGCAGTACTTC. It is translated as CSAGGTRLFEQYF.

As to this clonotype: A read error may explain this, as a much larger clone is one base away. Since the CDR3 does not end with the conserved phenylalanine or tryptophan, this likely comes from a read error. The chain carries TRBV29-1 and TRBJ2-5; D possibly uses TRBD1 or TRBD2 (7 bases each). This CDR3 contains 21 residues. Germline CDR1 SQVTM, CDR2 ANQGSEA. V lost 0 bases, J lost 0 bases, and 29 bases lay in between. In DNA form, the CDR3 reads TGCAGCGTTGAAGATTGGGGGCTTTCGGGGGGCCGGGACAGAAACCAAGAGACCCAGTACCTC. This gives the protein CSVEDWGLSGGRDRNQETQYL.

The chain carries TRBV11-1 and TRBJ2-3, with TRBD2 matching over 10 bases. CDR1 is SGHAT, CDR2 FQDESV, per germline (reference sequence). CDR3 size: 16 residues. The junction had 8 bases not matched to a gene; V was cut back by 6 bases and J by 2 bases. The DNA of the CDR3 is TGTGCCAGCAGTCATTTAGCGGGAGGAATCACAGATACGCAGTATTTT. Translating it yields CASSHLAGGITDTQYF.

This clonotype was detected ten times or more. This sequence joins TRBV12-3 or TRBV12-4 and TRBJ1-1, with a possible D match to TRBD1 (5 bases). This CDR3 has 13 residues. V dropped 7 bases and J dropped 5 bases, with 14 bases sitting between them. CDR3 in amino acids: CASNLRVITEAFF. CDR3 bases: TGTGCCAGCAACCTCAGGGTGATAACTGAAGCTTTCTTT.

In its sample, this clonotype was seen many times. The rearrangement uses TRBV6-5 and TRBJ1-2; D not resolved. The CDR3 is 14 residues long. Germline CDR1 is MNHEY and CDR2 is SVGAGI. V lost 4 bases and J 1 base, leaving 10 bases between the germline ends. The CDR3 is CASSSQSFNYGYTF. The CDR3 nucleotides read TGTGCCAGCAGTTCCCAGAGTTTTAACTATGGCTACACCTTC.

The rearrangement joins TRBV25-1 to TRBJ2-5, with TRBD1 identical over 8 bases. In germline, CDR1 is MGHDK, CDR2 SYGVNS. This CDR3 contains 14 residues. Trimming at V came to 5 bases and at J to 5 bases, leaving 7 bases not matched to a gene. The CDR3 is CASSYPTGAETQYF. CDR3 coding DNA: TGTGCCAGCAGTTATCCGACAGGGGCTGAGACCCAGTACTTC.

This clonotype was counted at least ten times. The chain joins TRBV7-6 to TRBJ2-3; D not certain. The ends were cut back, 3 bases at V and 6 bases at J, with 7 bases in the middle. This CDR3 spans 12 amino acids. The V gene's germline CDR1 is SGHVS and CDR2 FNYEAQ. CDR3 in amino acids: CASSFYGDTQYF. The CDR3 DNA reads TGTGCCAGCAGCTTTTACGGGGATACGCAGTATTTT.

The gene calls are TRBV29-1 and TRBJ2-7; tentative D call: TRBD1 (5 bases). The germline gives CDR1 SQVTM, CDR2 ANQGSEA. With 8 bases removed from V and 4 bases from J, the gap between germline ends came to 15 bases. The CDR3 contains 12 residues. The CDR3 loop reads CSSPLDKYEQYF. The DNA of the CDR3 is TGCAGCTCACCCTTGGACAAGTACGAGCAGTACTTC.

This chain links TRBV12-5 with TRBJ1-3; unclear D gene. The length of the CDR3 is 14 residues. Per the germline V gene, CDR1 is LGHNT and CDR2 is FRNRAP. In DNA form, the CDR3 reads TGTGCCAGCACCTTCTCCTCGGGGAGGGAGACCATATATTTT. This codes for CASTFSSGRETIYF.

This chain's CDR3 is CSAATGFAQYF. CDR3 coding DNA: TGCAGTGCTGCGACAGGGTTTGCCCAGTACTTC. The genes are TRBV20-1 and TRBJ2-5; 7 nucleotides match TRBD1. This CDR3 is 11 amino acids long. V was pared by 5 bases and J by 9 bases, with 6 bases of the junction left unmatched. Germline CDR1 reads DFQATT; CDR2 reads SNEGSKA (reference sequence).

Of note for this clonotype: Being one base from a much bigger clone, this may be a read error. The CDR3 protein is CASSPIAGGGGELSF. In nucleotides, the CDR3 is TGTGCCAGCAGTCCTATAGCGGGAGGCGGCGGGGAGCTGTCTTTT. The rearrangement uses TRBV6-4 and TRBJ2-2; 10 bases match TRBD2. The germline gives CDR1 MRHNA, CDR2 SNTAGT. The CDR3 spans 15 residues.